These T cell receptor beta chains were read from a single sample in a study of shared clonotypes between healthy human individuals. Generated by immunoSEQ multiplex PCR, the TCRdb table keeps only in-frame clones and is missing some. The sample has roughly 2 million clones; approximately 96% are singletons. The sample was naive CD4+ T cells sorted from blood. All receptors come from a man younger than 35 in good health. Both conserved end residues are part of each CDR3. D genes are given only for firm matches. The size of a clone is reported for some rows only, either as once, few or many, or as a class for expanded clones.

J gene: TRBJ2-7
D gene: TRBD1
clone size: NA
V gene: TRBV7-2
CDR3 protein: CASSASGTALYEQYF
CDR3 DNA: TGTGCCAGCAGCGCATCCGGGACAGCCCTCTACGAGCAGTACTTC

J gene: TRBJ1-2
D gene: NA
clone size: NA
V gene: TRBV5-1
CDR3 protein: CASSLEGGTNYGYTF
CDR3 DNA: TGCGCCAGCAGCTTGGAAGGGGGAACTAACTATGGCTACACCTTC

J gene: TRBJ1-5
D gene: TRBD1
clone size: NA
V gene: TRBV5-6
CDR3 protein: CASSLGAGTGNQPQHF
CDR3 DNA: TGTGCCAGCAGCTTGGGAGCCGGGACAGGGAATCAGCCCCAGCATTTT

J gene: TRBJ2-3
D gene: NA
clone size: NA
V gene: TRBV5-1
CDR3 protein: CASSLAAGPGDTQYF
CDR3 DNA: TGCGCCAGCAGCTTGGCGGCCGGGCCGGGGGATACGCAGTATTTT

J gene: TRBJ1-4
D gene: NA
clone size: NA
V gene: TRBV4-1
CDR3 protein: CASSQVKGATNEKLFF
CDR3 DNA: TGCGCCAGCAGCCAAGTTAAGGGCGCAACTAATGAAAAACTGTTTTTT

J gene: TRBJ2-3
D gene: NA
clone size: NA
V gene: TRBV29-1
CDR3 protein: CSVVRTEAQYF
CDR3 DNA: TGCAGCGTTGTAAGGACAGAAGCGCAGTATTTT

J gene: TRBJ2-3
D gene: NA
clone size: NA
V gene: TRBV5-1
CDR3 protein: CASSLRTGSTDTQYF
CDR3 DNA: TGCGCCAGCAGCTTGCGGACGGGTAGCACAGATACGCAGTATTTT

J gene: TRBJ1-1
D gene: TRBD1
clone size: NA
V gene: TRBV15
CDR3 protein: CATSRDRDSRPEAFF
CDR3 DNA: TGTGCCACCAGCAGAGACCGGGACAGTAGGCCTGAAGCTTTCTTT

J gene: TRBJ1-4
D gene: TRBD1
clone size: NA
V gene: TRBV5-1
CDR3 protein: CASRQGASTNEKLFF
CDR3 DNA: TGCGCCAGCAGGCAGGGGGCATCGACTAATGAAAAACTGTTTTTT

J gene: TRBJ2-5
D gene: NA
clone size: NA
V gene: TRBV27
CDR3 protein: CASRITGYQETQYF
CDR3 DNA: TGTGCCAGCAGGATTACAGGTTACCAAGAGACCCAGTACTTC

J gene: TRBJ1-2
D gene: NA
clone size: NA
V gene: TRBV5-6
CDR3 protein: CASSLTEAGYTF
CDR3 DNA: TGTGCCAGCAGCTTGACAGAGGCTGGCTACACCTTC

J gene: TRBJ2-3
D gene: NA
clone size: NA
V gene: TRBV7-3
CDR3 protein: CASSSGTNSTDTQYF
CDR3 DNA: TGTGCCAGCAGCTCCGGGACGAATAGCACAGATACGCAGTATTTT

J gene: TRBJ2-5
D gene: NA
clone size: NA
V gene: TRBV28
CDR3 protein: CASSLGPGLETQYF
CDR3 DNA: TGTGCCAGCAGTTTGGGGCCTGGGTTGGAGACCCAGTACTTC

J gene: TRBJ1-3
D gene: TRBD1
clone size: NA
V gene: TRBV10-3
CDR3 protein: CAISPGQGTTIYF
CDR3 DNA: TGTGCCATCAGCCCGGGACAGGGAACCACCATATATTTT

J gene: TRBJ2-5
D gene: NA
clone size: NA
V gene: TRBV5-4
CDR3 protein: CASSPDVQETQYF
CDR3 DNA: TGTGCCAGCAGCCCAGACGTCCAAGAGACCCAGTACTTC

J gene: TRBJ2-1
D gene: NA
clone size: NA
V gene: TRBV5-4
CDR3 protein: CASRHDPQNEQFF
CDR3 DNA: TGTGCCAGCAGACATGACCCCCAAAATGAGCAGTTCTTC

J gene: TRBJ2-5
D gene: NA
clone size: NA
V gene: TRBV11-2
CDR3 protein: CASSRVAGSGETQYF
CDR3 DNA: TGTGCCAGCAGCCGCGTTGCCGGCTCAGGCGAGACCCAGTACTTC

J gene: TRBJ2-3
D gene: TRBD2
clone size: NA
V gene: TRBV7-2
CDR3 protein: CASSTRTSGTDTQYF
CDR3 DNA: TGTGCCAGCAGCACACGGACTAGCGGCACAGATACGCAGTATTTT

J gene: TRBJ1-3
D gene: NA
clone size: NA
V gene: TRBV6-5
CDR3 protein: CASRARLNSGNTIYF
CDR3 DNA: TGTGCCAGCAGGGCAAGATTAAACTCTGGAAACACCATATATTTT

J gene: TRBJ2-7
D gene: NA
clone size: once
V gene: TRBV18
CDR3 protein: CASSLGAVSYEQYF
CDR3 DNA: TGTGCCAGCTCACTAGGGGCAGTCTCCTACGAGCAGTACTTC

J gene: TRBJ2-3
D gene: TRBD1
clone size: NA
V gene: TRBV27
CDR3 protein: CASKRTGNTDTQYF
CDR3 DNA: TGTGCCAGCAAACGGACAGGGAACACAGATACGCAGTATTTT

J gene: TRBJ2-1
D gene: TRBD2
clone size: NA
V gene: TRBV4-1
CDR3 protein: CASSQDGTSGFNEQFF
CDR3 DNA: TGCGCCAGCAGCCAAGATGGGACTAGCGGTTTCAATGAGCAGTTCTTC

J gene: TRBJ1-1
D gene: NA
clone size: NA
V gene: TRBV4-3
CDR3 protein: CASSQDLTGAGNTEAFF
CDR3 DNA: TGCGCCAGCAGCCAAGATCTGACGGGTGCGGGGAACACTGAAGCTTTCTTT

J gene: TRBJ2-1
D gene: NA
clone size: NA
V gene: TRBV6-5
CDR3 protein: CASSRTEYNEQFF
CDR3 DNA: TGTGCCAGCAGTCGAACAGAGTACAATGAGCAGTTCTTC

J gene: TRBJ1-6
D gene: NA
clone size: NA
V gene: TRBV15
CDR3 protein: CATSRDSPGVNSPLHF
CDR3 DNA: TGTGCCACCAGCAGGGACAGCCCGGGCGTCAATTCACCCCTCCACTTT

J gene: TRBJ1-5
D gene: TRBD1
clone size: NA
V gene: TRBV6-1
CDR3 protein: CASNMDRDGNQPQHF
CDR3 DNA: TGTGCCAGCAATATGGACAGGGATGGTAATCAGCCCCAGCATTTT

J gene: TRBJ2-7
D gene: NA
clone size: NA
V gene: TRBV27
CDR3 protein: CASSRRDINDYEQYF
CDR3 DNA: TGTGCCAGCAGTCGAAGGGACATAAACGACTACGAGCAGTACTTC

J gene: TRBJ1-2
D gene: TRBD1
clone size: NA
V gene: TRBV27
CDR3 protein: CASSRGAGGTYGYTF
CDR3 DNA: TGTGCCAGCAGTCGTGGTGCAGGGGGAACCTATGGCTACACCTTC

J gene: TRBJ1-2
D gene: NA
clone size: once
V gene: TRBV6-1
CDR3 protein: CASSGTGERGYGYTF
CDR3 DNA: TGTGCCAGCAGTGGAACAGGAGAGAGGGGTTATGGCTACACCTTC

J gene: TRBJ2-5
D gene: NA
clone size: NA
V gene: TRBV29-1
CDR3 protein: CSERVGRETQYF
CDR3 DNA: TGCAGCGAAAGGGTGGGGAGAGAGACCCAGTACTTC

J gene: TRBJ1-5
D gene: NA
clone size: NA
V gene: TRBV28
CDR3 protein: CASSLTGSLNNQPQHF
CDR3 DNA: TGTGCCAGCAGTTTAACAGGCAGCCTAAACAATCAGCCCCAGCATTTT

J gene: TRBJ1-2
D gene: NA
clone size: NA
V gene: TRBV9
CDR3 protein: CASSPGTSTANYGYTF
CDR3 DNA: TGTGCCAGCAGCCCTGGGACATCTACCGCTAACTATGGCTACACCTTC

J gene: TRBJ2-1
D gene: NA
clone size: NA
V gene: TRBV30
CDR3 protein: CASVYNEQFF
CDR3 DNA: TGTGCCTCGGTCTACAATGAGCAGTTCTTC

J gene: TRBJ1-1
D gene: NA
clone size: few
V gene: TRBV30
CDR3 protein: CAWGRRNTEAFF
CDR3 DNA: TGTGCCTGGGGACGGCGGAACACTGAAGCTTTCTTT

J gene: TRBJ2-7
D gene: TRBD1
clone size: NA
V gene: TRBV19
CDR3 protein: CASRGRGLMDYEQYF
CDR3 DNA: TGTGCCAGTAGGGGCAGGGGGCTCATGGACTACGAGCAGTACTTC

J gene: TRBJ2-3
D gene: TRBD1
clone size: once
V gene: TRBV11-1
CDR3 protein: CASSLGTGGTTDTQYF
CDR3 DNA: TGTGCCAGCAGCTTAGGGACAGGGGGTACCACAGATACGCAGTATTTT

J gene: TRBJ1-5
D gene: NA
clone size: NA
V gene: TRBV2
CDR3 protein: CASSGDRDYSNQPQHF
CDR3 DNA: TGTGCCAGCAGTGGAGATCGAGATTATAGCAATCAGCCCCAGCATTTT

J gene: TRBJ1-6
D gene: NA
clone size: NA
V gene: TRBV7-2
CDR3 protein: CASSLLGPNSPLHF
CDR3 DNA: TGTGCCAGCAGCTTACTTGGCCCTAATTCACCCCTCCACTTT

J gene: TRBJ1-3
D gene: NA
clone size: NA
V gene: TRBV5-1
CDR3 protein: CASSPGQRQHTIYF
CDR3 DNA: TGCGCCAGCAGCCCTGGACAGCGCCAGCACACCATATATTTT

J gene: TRBJ2-4
D gene: NA
clone size: NA
V gene: TRBV5-6
CDR3 protein: CASSLWGALNIQYF
CDR3 DNA: TGTGCCAGCAGCTTGTGGGGGGCCTTAAACATTCAGTACTTC

J gene: TRBJ1-6
D gene: NA
clone size: NA
V gene: TRBV4-1
CDR3 protein: CASSQDWWNSPLHF
CDR3 DNA: TGCGCCAGCAGCCAAGATTGGTGGAATTCACCCCTCCACTTT

J gene: TRBJ2-7
D gene: NA
clone size: once
V gene: TRBV29-1
CDR3 protein: CSVEGSYEQYF
CDR3 DNA: TGCAGCGTTGAGGGGTCCTACGAGCAGTACTTC

J gene: TRBJ2-7
D gene: NA
clone size: NA
V gene: TRBV5-1
CDR3 protein: CASSFSGGEQYF
CDR3 DNA: TGCGCCAGCAGTTTCTCAGGTGGAGAGCAGTACTTC

J gene: TRBJ1-4
D gene: NA
clone size: NA
V gene: TRBV10-3
CDR3 protein: CAKGLLNEKLFF
CDR3 DNA: TGTGCCAAGGGGCTCCTTAATGAAAAACTGTTTTTT

J gene: TRBJ1-2
D gene: TRBD1
clone size: NA
V gene: TRBV6-1
CDR3 protein: CASSVPDRLYGYTF
CDR3 DNA: TGTGCCAGCAGTGTACCGGACAGGCTCTATGGCTACACCTTC

J gene: TRBJ2-7
D gene: TRBD1
clone size: NA
V gene: TRBV2
CDR3 protein: CASSEYRGTYEQYF
CDR3 DNA: TGTGCCAGCAGTGAGTACAGGGGAACCTACGAGCAGTACTTC